This TCR beta chain emerged from a study of OX40 agonist ivuxolimab in advanced cancers. About the research overall: Each dose-escalation patient presented with hepatocellular carcinoma, melanoma, renal cell or head and neck cancer. The study's findings and limits: Partial responders receiving 0.1-3.0 mg/kg showed among the lowest clonal expansion.

Concerning this clone: Its antigen is undetermined.

Assay used: immunoSEQ multiplex PCR; TCRdb lists only in-frame clones, some missing. The data contain over 30,000 clones, approximately 79% of them singletons. Blood got drawn at baseline, again on cycle 4 day 1, and then on cycle 7 day 1. The junction had 9 bases not matched to a gene; V was cut back by 2 bases and J by 6 bases. CDR1 and CDR2 from the germline V gene are SGHNT and YYREEE (reference sequence). The CDR3 length is 16 residues. The rearrangement uses TRBV5-4 and TRBJ2-1; 9 nucleotides match TRBD1. This TCR was recovered from an adult with an advanced solid tumor such as melanoma, head and neck, liver or kidney cancer. The sequenced sample was CD4+ or CD8+ T cells sorted from blood, obtained in a trial of the OX40 agonist ivuxolimab. The CDR3 spells CASSFGQGIGVNEQFF. In DNA form, the CDR3 reads TGTGCCAGCAGCTTCGGACAGGGGATTGGTGTCAATGAGCAGTTCTTC.